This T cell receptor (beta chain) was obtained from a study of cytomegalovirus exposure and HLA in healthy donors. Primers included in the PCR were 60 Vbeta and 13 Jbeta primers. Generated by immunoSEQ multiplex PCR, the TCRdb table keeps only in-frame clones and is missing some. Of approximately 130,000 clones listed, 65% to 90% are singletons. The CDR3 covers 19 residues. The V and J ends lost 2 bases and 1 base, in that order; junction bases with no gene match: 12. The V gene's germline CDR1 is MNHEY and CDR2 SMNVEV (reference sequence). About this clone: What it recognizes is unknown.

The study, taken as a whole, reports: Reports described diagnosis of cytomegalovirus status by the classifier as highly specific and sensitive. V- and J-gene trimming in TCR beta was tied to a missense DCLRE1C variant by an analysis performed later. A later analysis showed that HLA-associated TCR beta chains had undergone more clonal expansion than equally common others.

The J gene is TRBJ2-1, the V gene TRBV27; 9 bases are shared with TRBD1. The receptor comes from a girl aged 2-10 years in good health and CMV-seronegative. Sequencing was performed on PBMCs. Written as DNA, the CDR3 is TGTGCCAGCAGTTTAACCCCGGGACAGGGATTCCTTTCCTACAATGAGCAGTTCTTC. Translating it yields CASSLTPGQGFLSYNEQFF.